The 2 T cell receptor beta chains below were found in one sample sequenced in a study of blood T cell repertoires in COVID-19. TCRdb keeps only in-frame clones here, not all; method: immunoSEQ multiplex PCR. This table holds 490,000 or so clones, 88% found once. The sequenced sample was PBMCs or T cells enriched from blood (not recorded which). The source is a woman aged 55-69 years who had recovered from COVID-19.

This chain joins TRBV7-2 and TRBJ2-5; perhaps TRBD1 as D (5 bases). The germline V and J ends were trimmed by 3 bases and 0 bases, with 8 bases remaining between them. CDR1 is SGHTA, CDR2 FQGNSA, per germline. The CDR3 contains 14 residues. Here the CDR3 DNA reads TGTGCCAGCAGCTTTGCAGGGTACCAAGAGACCCAGTACTTC. The encoded protein is CASSFAGYQETQYF.

This clone was picked up a small number of times. The chain recombines TRBV6-5 with TRBJ1-6; 8 bases agree with TRBD1. The J segment lost 3 bases and the V segment lost 8 bases, leaving 6 bases of the junction unmatched. Germline values: CDR1 MNHEY, CDR2 SVGAGI. The CDR3 covers 15 residues. The CDR3 is CASLRTGLYNSPLHF. The CDR3 nucleotides read TGTGCCAGCCTTAGGACAGGGCTCTATAATTCACCCCTCCACTTT.